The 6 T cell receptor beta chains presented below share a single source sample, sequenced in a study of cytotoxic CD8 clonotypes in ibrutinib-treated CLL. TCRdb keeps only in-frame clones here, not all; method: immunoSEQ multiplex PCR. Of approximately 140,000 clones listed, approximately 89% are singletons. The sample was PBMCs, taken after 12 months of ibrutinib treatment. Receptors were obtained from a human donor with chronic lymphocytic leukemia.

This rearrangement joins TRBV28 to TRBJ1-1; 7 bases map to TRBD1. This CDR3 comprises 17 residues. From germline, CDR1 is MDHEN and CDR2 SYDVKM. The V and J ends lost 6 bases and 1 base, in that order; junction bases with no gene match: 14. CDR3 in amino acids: CASRHNPGQSPNTEAFF. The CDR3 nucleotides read TGTGCCAGCAGGCACAATCCGGGACAGAGTCCGAACACTGAAGCTTTCTTT.

The CDR3 is CASSSGRQGNTEAFF. CDR3 in DNA: TGCGCCAGCAGCTCCGGAAGACAGGGGAACACTGAAGCTTTCTTT. The gene calls are TRBV5-1 and TRBJ1-1; 7 positions match TRBD1. J was trimmed by 1 base and V by 3 bases; bases with no gene match: 6. The CDR3 is 15 residues long. The V gene's germline CDR1 is SGHRS and CDR2 YFSETQ.

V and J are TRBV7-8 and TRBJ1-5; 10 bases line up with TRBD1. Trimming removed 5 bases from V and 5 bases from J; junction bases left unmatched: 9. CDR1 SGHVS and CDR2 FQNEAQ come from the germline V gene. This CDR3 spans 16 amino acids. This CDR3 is CASSPPGTGVDQPQHF. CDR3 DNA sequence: TGTGCCAGCAGCCCGCCGGGGACAGGGGTTGATCAGCCCCAGCATTTT.

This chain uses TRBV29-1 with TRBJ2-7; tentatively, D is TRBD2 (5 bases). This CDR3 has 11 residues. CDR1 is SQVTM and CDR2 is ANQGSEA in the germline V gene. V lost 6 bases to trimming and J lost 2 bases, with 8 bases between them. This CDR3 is CSVGVPYEQYF. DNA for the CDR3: TGCAGCGTCGGGGTGCCCTACGAGCAGTACTTC.

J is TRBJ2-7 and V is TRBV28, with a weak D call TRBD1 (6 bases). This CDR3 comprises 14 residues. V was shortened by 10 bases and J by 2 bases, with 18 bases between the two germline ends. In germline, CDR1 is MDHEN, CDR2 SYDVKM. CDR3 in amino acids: CAIGGPGEAYEQYF. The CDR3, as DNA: TGTGCCATCGGTGGGCCAGGGGAAGCCTACGAGCAGTACTTC. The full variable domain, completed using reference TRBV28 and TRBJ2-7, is DVKVTQSSRYLVKRTGEKVFLECVQDMDHENMFWYRQDPGLGLRLIYFSYDVKMKEKGDIPEGYSVSREKKERFSLILESASTNQTSMYLCAIGGPGEAYEQYFGPGTRLTVT.

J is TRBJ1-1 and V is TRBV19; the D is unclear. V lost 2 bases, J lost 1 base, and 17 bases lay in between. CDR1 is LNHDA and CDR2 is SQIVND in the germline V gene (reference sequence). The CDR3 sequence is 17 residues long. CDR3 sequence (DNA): TGTGCCAGTAGTATATTTCGGCCTGCCTGGCGGAACACTGAAGCTTTCTTT. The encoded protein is CASSIFRPAWRNTEAFF.